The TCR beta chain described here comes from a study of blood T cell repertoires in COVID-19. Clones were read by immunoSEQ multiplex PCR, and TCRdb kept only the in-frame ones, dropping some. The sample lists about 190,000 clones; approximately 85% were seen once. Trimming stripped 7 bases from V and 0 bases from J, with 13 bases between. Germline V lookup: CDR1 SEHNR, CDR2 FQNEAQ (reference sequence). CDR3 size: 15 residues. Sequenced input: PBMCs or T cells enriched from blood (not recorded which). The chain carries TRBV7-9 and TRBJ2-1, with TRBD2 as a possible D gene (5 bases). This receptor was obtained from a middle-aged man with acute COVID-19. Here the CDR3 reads CASTYGISSYNEQFF. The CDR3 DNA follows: TGTGCCAGCACTTACGGGATCAGCTCCTACAATGAGCAGTTCTTC.